These T cell receptor beta chains were read from a single sample in a study of blood T cells in healthy people across ages. Each CDR3 protein is one row after TCRdb ran MiXCR on the 5' RACE reads. The sample has around 870,000 distinct CDR3 sequences, around 28% seen once; the top ten hold approximately 15%. Sequencing was carried out using blood. The source of these receptors is a woman of 80 years or more in good health. CDR3s include the opening cysteine and the closing phenylalanine or tryptophan. A D gene is named only where the DNA matches it firmly. Where a row states a size, it is once, few, many or the class of an expanded clone; other rows omit it.

>TRBV20-1|TRBD2|many|TRBJ2-7
CSAYVAGGSYEQYF
TGCAGTGCATACGTGGCGGGGGGTTCCTACGAGCAGTACTTC
>TRBV7-2|TRBD2|.|TRBJ2-5
CASSPPLAGEETQYF
TGTGCCAGCAGCCCCCCACTAGCGGGGGAAGAGACCCAGTACTTC
>TRBV27|TRBD2|many|TRBJ2-7
CASSPWEGVGVYEQYF
TGTGCCAGCAGTCCGTGGGAGGGAGTGGGGGTGTACGAGCAGTACTTC
>TRBV12-3/TRBV12-4|.|many|TRBJ1-4
CASSLSGVSEKLFF
TGTGCCAGCAGTCTTTCAGGGGTCAGTGAAAAACTGTTTTTT
>TRBV5-1|TRBD2|many|TRBJ2-1
CASSPMPGGNEQFF
TGCGCCAGCAGCCCTATGCCGGGAGGAAATGAGCAGTTCTTC
>TRBV3-1|.|.|TRBJ2-2
CASSQGSGYRELFF
TGTGCCAGCAGCCAAGGATCGGGGTACCGGGAGCTGTTTTTT
>TRBV10-3|.|many|TRBJ2-3
CAISVVERPTSGDTQYF
TGTGCCATCAGTGTTGTAGAAAGGCCAACCTCTGGAGATACGCAGTATTTT
>TRBV3-1|.|few|TRBJ1-1
CASSQRGGGNTEAFF
TGTGCCAGCAGCCAAAGGGGGGGAGGGAACACTGAAGCTTTCTTT
>TRBV6-5|.|few|TRBJ1-3
CASSPRTLGNTIYF
TGTGCCAGCAGCCCACGGACTCTTGGAAACACCATATATTTT
>TRBV3-1|.|many|TRBJ1-5
CASSLTGVGQPQHF
TGTGCCAGCAGCCTGACAGGTGTCGGTCAGCCCCAGCATTTT
>TRBV12-3/TRBV12-4|TRBD1|few|TRBJ1-1
CASSRQGPINTEAFF
TGTGCCAGCAGTAGACAGGGACCGATAAACACTGAAGCTTTCTTT
>TRBV12-3/TRBV12-4|.|few|TRBJ2-2
CASSLRGRHTGELFF
TGTGCCAGCAGTTTAAGGGGCCGCCACACCGGGGAGCTGTTTTTT
>TRBV3-1|TRBD1|many|TRBJ1-2
CASSQTGTGYGYTF
TGTGCCAGCAGCCAAACCGGGACAGGCTATGGCTACACCTTC
>TRBV6-2/TRBV6-3|.|many|TRBJ1-5
CASSYGGGGNQPQHF
TGTGCCAGCAGTTACGGTGGCGGGGGGAATCAGCCCCAGCATTTT
>TRBV7-8|TRBD2|.|TRBJ2-2
CASSLVLAGSTGELFF
TGTGCCAGCAGCTTAGTACTAGCGGGGAGCACCGGGGAGCTGTTTTTT
>TRBV6-2/TRBV6-3|.|.|TRBJ1-6
CASSYSGRDNSSLHF
TGTGCCAGCAGTTACTCGGGGAGAGATAATTCATCCCTCCACTTT
>TRBV24-1|TRBD2|few|TRBJ2-1
CATNRGGMNEQFF
TGTGCCACCAACCGGGGGGGTATGAATGAGCAGTTCTTC
>TRBV7-2|TRBD2|.|TRBJ2-1
CASSTRGGHEQFF
TGTGCCAGCAGCACCCGGGGGGGACATGAGCAGTTCTTC
>TRBV24-1|TRBD1|.|TRBJ1-1
CATRGIPGQGGATEAFF
TGTGCCACCAGGGGAATCCCGGGACAGGGGGGTGCGACTGAAGCTTTCTTT
>TRBV6-1|.|.|TRBJ1-2
CASSERFSWGRSYGYTF
TGTGCCAGCAGTGAACGCTTCTCCTGGGGAAGGAGCTATGGCTACACCTTC
>TRBV7-2|.|few|TRBJ2-7
CASSLADSSYEQYF
TGTGCCAGCAGCTTGGCGGACAGCTCCTACGAGCAGTACTTC
>TRBV7-9|.|.|TRBJ1-1
CANTPVDTEAFF
TGTGCCAACACCCCCGTTGACACTGAAGCTTTCTTT
>TRBV5-1|TRBD1|many|TRBJ2-3
CASSSGQGTSTDTQYF
TGCGCCAGCAGCTCAGGACAGGGTACTAGCACAGATACGCAGTATTTT
>TRBV14|TRBD2|many|TRBJ2-5
CASSQSDGLAGTSGETQYF
TGTGCCAGCAGCCAATCGGATGGACTAGCGGGGACCTCCGGGGAGACCCAGTACTTC
>TRBV6-5|.|.|TRBJ1-5
CASSYSVGGYLSYQPQHF
TGTGCCAGCAGTTACTCGGTCGGGGGATACCTTAGCTATCAGCCCCAGCATTTT
>TRBV13|.|many|TRBJ2-5
CASRRREKETQYF
TGTGCCAGCCGACGCCGGGAGAAAGAGACCCAGTACTTC
>TRBV6-2/TRBV6-3|TRBD1|few|TRBJ1-4
CASSTRTQGMMSEKLFF
TGTGCCAGCAGTACCCGGACACAGGGGATGATGAGCGAAAAACTGTTTTTT
>TRBV9|.|many|TRBJ2-5
CASSVGSTGRVETQYF
TGTGCCAGCAGCGTAGGGTCGACTGGGAGAGTGGAGACCCAGTACTTC
>TRBV27|.|many|TRBJ2-7
CASRRRQASYEQYF
TGTGCCAGCAGACGGAGACAAGCCTCTTACGAGCAGTACTTC
>TRBV20-1|TRBD1|many|TRBJ1-2
CSARVSAFRDRNRFSYTF
TGCAGTGCTAGAGTCTCAGCCTTCCGGGACAGAAATCGTTTCAGCTACACCTTC
>TRBV12-3/TRBV12-4|TRBD1|.|TRBJ1-2
CASRIRDRANYGYTF
TGTGCCAGCAGGATCCGGGACAGAGCTAACTATGGCTACACCTTC
>TRBV6-6|.|many|TRBJ2-3
CASSYMVLDYSPDTQYF
TGTGCCAGCAGTTACATGGTGCTAGACTACAGCCCAGATACGCAGTATTTT
>TRBV18|.|.|TRBJ1-2
CASSEGGTGYTF
TGTGCCAGCTCCGAAGGCGGTACTGGCTACACCTTC
>TRBV30|.|.|TRBJ1-6
CAWSVQYNSPLHF
TGTGCCTGGAGTGTACAGTATAATTCACCCCTCCACTTT
>TRBV5-3|TRBD1|.|TRBJ2-6
CARSLWDRGLSGANVLTF
TGTGCCAGAAGCTTGTGGGACAGGGGACTCTCTGGGGCCAACGTCCTGACTTTC
>TRBV7-8|TRBD2|many|TRBJ2-7
CASSPGTKLSYEQYF
TGTGCCAGCAGCCCCGGGACTAAGCTCTCCTACGAGCAGTACTTC
>TRBV20-1|TRBD2|many|TRBJ2-3
CSAAVAKAGATDTQYF
TGCAGTGCTGCTGTCGCAAAAGCGGGGGCCACAGATACGCAGTATTTT
>TRBV7-2|TRBD2|many|TRBJ2-1
CASSSQALAGGPYNEQFF
TGTGCCAGCAGCTCCCAAGCACTAGCGGGGGGGCCTTACAATGAGCAGTTCTTC
>TRBV24-1|TRBD2|many|TRBJ2-3
CATSEAGASGERNTQYF
TGTGCCACCAGTGAGGCTGGGGCTAGCGGGGAGAGGAATACGCAGTATTTT
>TRBV7-2|.|.|TRBJ2-7
CASSITEGRYEQYF
TGTGCCAGCAGCATCACAGAGGGTAGGTACGAGCAGTACTTC
>TRBV29-1|TRBD2|few|TRBJ2-7
CSVRSGGAGEQYF
TGCAGCGTTAGAAGCGGGGGGGCCGGCGAGCAGTACTTC
>TRBV7-2|.|many|TRBJ2-5
CASSLVSAKETQYF
TGTGCCAGCAGCTTAGTGTCAGCGAAAGAGACCCAGTACTTC
>TRBV20-1|.|many|TRBJ2-1
CSANEGYNEQFF
TGCAGTGCTAACGAGGGATACAATGAGCAGTTCTTC